This T cell receptor beta chain came from a study of T cell responses to AZD1222 COVID-19 vaccine. Germline loops: CDR1 MGHRA, CDR2 YSYEKL. The junction had 17 bases not matched to a gene; V was cut back by 4 bases and J by 0 bases. The CDR3 loop spans 20 amino acids. Profiling relied on immunoSEQ multiplex PCR, and the TCRdb table lists in-frame clones only, not all of them. The sample yields about 120,000 clones, roughly nine tenths seen once. The V and J genes are TRBV4-1 and TRBJ2-3, with TRBD2 matching 9 bases. The specimen was peripheral blood, collected on day 0 of AZD1222 vaccination. This receptor was identified in an adult in good health. The CDR3: CASSLRVAASGVPSTDTQYF. DNA of the CDR3: TGCGCCAGCAGCCTGCGCGTGGCAGCTAGCGGGGTCCCTAGCACAGATACGCAGTATTTT.